This passage covers 7 T cell receptor beta chains from one sample sequenced in a study of blood T cell repertoires in COVID-19. Here immunoSEQ multiplex PCR was the method, and the copy in TCRdb shows in-frame clones only, minus some. Among fewer than 250,000 clones listed, roughly 83% were seen once. Sequencing was carried out using peripheral blood. The receptors were gathered from a woman aged 50 to 60 with acute or convalescent COVID-19.

The CDR3 DNA is TGTGCCAGCAGACAGGGGTTCAACACTGAAGCTTTCTTT. It encodes CASRQGFNTEAFF. The rearrangement links TRBV6-5 to TRBJ1-1; 7 nucleotides align to TRBD1. V lost 6 bases, J lost 2 bases, and 3 bases stayed unmatched. The length of the CDR3 is 13 residues. Germline-derived CDR1 and CDR2 are MNHEY and SVGAGI.

The chain has TRBV11-2 and TRBJ2-1; maybe TRBD1 (5 bases). From germline, CDR1 is SGHAT and CDR2 FQNNGV. V was trimmed by 2 bases and J by 8 bases, leaving 16 bases between them. This CDR3 comprises 15 residues. The CDR3 DNA is TGTGCCAGCAGCTTATTCGCAGGGTTGTATCATGAGCAGTTCTTC. This translates into CASSLFAGLYHEQFF.

This clone was seen a single time. The chain recombines TRBV19 with TRBJ2-7, with 9 bases aligning to TRBD2. Unmatched junction bases numbered 8, after V lost 5 bases and J lost 0 bases. This CDR3 region has 16 residues. Looked up from germline, CDR1 is LNHDA and CDR2 is SQIVND (reference sequence). CDR3 coding DNA: TGTGCCAGTAGTCCCCGAGGAGCGGGGGGCTCCTACGAGCAGTACTTC. It specifies CASSPRGAGGSYEQYF.

CDR3 sequence reads: CASIDSNNSPLHF. CDR3 sequence (DNA): TGTGCCAGCATCGACAGTAATAATTCACCCCTCCACTTT. This chain links TRBV28 with TRBJ1-6; perhaps TRBD1 as D (5 bases). The CDR3 is 13 residues long. The germline V and J ends were trimmed by 7 bases and 5 bases, with 9 bases remaining between them. CDR1 is MDHEN and CDR2 is SYDVKM in the germline V gene.

V is TRBV28 and J is TRBJ1-4; D not certain. The CDR3 extends over 14 amino acids. The ends were cut back, 6 bases at V and 8 bases at J, with 16 bases in the middle. Germline CDR1 reads MDHEN; CDR2 reads SYDVKM. In DNA, the CDR3 is TGTGCCAGCAGGGATTATGAGGGTGGGGAAAAACTGTTTTTT. Protein: CASRDYEGGEKLFF.

The chain links TRBV5-8 to TRBJ2-2; weak D call: TRBD2 (5 bases). Trimming pared 2 bases from V and 6 bases from J, leaving 11 bases between. CDR1 and CDR2 from the germline V gene are SGHTS and YDEGEE. The length of the CDR3 is 14 residues. DNA of the CDR3: TGTGCCAGCAGCTTCGTCGGAGGCCCCGGGGAGCTGTTTTTT. This translates into CASSFVGGPGELFF.

The chain carries TRBV4-1 and TRBJ2-1; TRBD1 is a possible D gene (7 bases). In germline, CDR1 is MGHRA, CDR2 YSYEKL. This CDR3 is built from 16 residues. Trimming pared 3 bases from V and 7 bases from J, leaving 19 bases between. CDR3 DNA: TGCGCCAGCAGCCATATCCGGGACGCAGGGGGGAATGAGCAGTTCTTC. It yields the protein CASSHIRDAGGNEQFF.